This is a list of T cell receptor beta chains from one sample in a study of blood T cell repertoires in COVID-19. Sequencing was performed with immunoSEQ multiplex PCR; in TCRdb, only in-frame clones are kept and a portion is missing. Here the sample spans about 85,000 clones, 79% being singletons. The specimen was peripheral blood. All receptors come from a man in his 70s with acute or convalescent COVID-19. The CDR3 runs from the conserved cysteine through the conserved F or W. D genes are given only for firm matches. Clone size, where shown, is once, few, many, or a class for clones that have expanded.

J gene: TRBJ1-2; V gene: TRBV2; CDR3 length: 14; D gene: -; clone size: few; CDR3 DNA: TGTGCCAGCAGTGATCCAGAAGCGATCGGTGGCTACACCTTC; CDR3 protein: CASSDPEAIGGYTF
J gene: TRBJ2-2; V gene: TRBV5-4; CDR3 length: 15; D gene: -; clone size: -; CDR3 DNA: TGTGCCAGCAGGCGGGACAGCGCGAACACCGGGGAGCTGTTTTTT; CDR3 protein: CASRRDSANTGELFF
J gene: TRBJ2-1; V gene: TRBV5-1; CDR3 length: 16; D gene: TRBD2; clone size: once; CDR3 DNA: TGCGCCAGCAGCTTGAAGCGGGGGGGATCCTACAATGAGCAGTTCTTC; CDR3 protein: CASSLKRGGSYNEQFF
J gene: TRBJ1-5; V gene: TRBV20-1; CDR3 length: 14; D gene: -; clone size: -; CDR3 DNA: TGCAGTGCTAGTTCGGGGAGCCTAAATCAGCCCCAGCATTTT; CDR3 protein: CSASSGSLNQPQHF
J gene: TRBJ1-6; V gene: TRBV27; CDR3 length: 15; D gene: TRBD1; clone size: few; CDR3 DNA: TGTGCCACCTCAGGGGGATCTTACTATAATTCACCCCTCCACTTT; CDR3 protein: CATSGGSYYNSPLHF
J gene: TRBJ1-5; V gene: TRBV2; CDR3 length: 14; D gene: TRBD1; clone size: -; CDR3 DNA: TGTGCCAGCAGAAGACAGGGTGGCAATCAGCCCCAGCATTTT; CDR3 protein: CASRRQGGNQPQHF
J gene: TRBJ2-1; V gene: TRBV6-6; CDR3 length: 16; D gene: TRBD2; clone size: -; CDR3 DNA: TGTGCCAGCAGGGGAAGCGGGGTTAACTCCTACAATGAGCAGTTCTTC; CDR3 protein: CASRGSGVNSYNEQFF
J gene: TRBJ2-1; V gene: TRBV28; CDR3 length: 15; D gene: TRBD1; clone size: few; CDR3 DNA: TGTGCCAGCAGTAGGACAGGGAGCTCCTACAATGAGCAGTTCTTC; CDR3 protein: CASSRTGSSYNEQFF
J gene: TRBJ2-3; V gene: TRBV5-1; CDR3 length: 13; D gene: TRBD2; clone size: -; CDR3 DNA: TGCGCCAGCAGTAGCGGGAGCACAGATACGCAGTATTTT; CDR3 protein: CASSSGSTDTQYF
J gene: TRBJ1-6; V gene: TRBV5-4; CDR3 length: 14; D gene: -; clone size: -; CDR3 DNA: TGTGCCAGCAGCTTGAACAGGGATAATTCACCCCTCCACTTT; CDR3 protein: CASSLNRDNSPLHF
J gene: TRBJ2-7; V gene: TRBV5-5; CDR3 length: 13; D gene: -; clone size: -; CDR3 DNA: TGTGCCAGCAGACGAGCCCAGAGCGGAGAGCAGTACTTC; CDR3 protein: CASRRAQSGEQYF
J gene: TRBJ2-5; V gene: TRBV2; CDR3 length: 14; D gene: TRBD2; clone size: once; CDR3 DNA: TGTGCCAGCAGTGTAACTAGCGGCCAAGAGACCCAGTACTTC; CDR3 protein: CASSVTSGQETQYF
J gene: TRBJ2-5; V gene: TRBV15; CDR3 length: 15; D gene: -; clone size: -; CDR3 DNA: TGTGCCACCAGCGACCGGGACACCCATAGTGAGACCCAGTACTTC; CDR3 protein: CATSDRDTHSETQYF
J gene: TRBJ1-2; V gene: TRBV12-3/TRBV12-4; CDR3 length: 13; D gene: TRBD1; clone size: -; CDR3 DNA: TGTGCCAGCAGTCCGACAGGGGCAGGAGGCTACACCTTC; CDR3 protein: CASSPTGAGGYTF
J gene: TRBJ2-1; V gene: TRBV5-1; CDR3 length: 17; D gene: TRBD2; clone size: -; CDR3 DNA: TGCGCCAGCAGCTTGACGACTAGCGGGGGCAGTTACAATGAGCAGTTCTTC; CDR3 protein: CASSLTTSGGSYNEQFF
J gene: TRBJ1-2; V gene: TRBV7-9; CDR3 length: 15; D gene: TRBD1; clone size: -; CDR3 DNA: TGTGCCAGCAGCTTAGGGGGACAGGCCCTTTATGGCTACACCTTC; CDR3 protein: CASSLGGQALYGYTF
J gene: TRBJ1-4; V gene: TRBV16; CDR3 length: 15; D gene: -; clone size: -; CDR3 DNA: TGTGCCAGCAGCCAAAACGGGAACGCTTATGAAAAACTGTTTTTT; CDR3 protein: CASSQNGNAYEKLFF
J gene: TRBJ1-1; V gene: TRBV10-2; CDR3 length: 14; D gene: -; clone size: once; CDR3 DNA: TGCGCCAGCAGTGAGAAGGGGATGAACACTGAAGCTTTCTTT; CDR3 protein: CASSEKGMNTEAFF
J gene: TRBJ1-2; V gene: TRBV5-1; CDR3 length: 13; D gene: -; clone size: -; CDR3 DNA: TGCGCCAGCAGCCAGGGTACGGACTATGGCTACACCTTC; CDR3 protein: CASSQGTDYGYTF
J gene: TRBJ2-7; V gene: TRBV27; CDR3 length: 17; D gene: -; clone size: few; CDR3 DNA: TGTGCCAGCAGTTTCAGGTCCGTGAGTCCGAGCTCCTACGAGCAGTACTTC; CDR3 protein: CASSFRSVSPSSYEQYF